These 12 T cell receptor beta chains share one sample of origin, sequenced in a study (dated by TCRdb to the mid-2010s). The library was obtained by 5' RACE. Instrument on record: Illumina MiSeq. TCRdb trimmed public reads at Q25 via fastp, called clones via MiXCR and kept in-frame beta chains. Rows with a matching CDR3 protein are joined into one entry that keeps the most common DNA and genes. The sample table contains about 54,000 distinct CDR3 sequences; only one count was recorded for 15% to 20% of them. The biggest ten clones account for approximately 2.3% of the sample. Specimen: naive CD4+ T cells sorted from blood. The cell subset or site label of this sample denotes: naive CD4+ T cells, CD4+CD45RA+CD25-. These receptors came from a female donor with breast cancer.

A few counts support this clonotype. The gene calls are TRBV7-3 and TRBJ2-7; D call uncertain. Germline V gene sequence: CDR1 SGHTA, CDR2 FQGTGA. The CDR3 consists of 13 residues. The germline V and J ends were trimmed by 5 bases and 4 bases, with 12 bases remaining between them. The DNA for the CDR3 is TGTGCCAGCAGCCCCTACCTCGGGTACGAGCAGTACTTC. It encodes CASSPYLGYEQYF.

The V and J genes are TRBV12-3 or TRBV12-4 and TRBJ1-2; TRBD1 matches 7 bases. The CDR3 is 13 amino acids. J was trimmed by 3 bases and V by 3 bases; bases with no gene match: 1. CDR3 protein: CASSLGTDYGYTF. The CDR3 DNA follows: TGTGCCAGCAGTTTGGGGACAGACTATGGCTACACCTTC.

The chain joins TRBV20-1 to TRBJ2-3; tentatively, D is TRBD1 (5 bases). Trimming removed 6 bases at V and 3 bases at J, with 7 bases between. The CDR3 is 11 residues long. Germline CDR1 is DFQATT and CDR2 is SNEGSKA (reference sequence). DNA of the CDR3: TGCAGTGCGCAGGGTACAGATACGCAGTATTTT. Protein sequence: CSAQGTDTQYF.

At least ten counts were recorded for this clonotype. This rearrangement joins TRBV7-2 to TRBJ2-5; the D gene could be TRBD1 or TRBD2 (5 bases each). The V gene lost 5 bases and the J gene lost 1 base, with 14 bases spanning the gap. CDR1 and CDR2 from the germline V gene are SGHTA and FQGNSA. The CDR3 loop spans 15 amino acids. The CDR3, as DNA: TGTGCCAGCAGCCAAGGGGTCGGGGTCCAAGAGACCCAGTACTTC. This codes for CASSQGVGVQETQYF.

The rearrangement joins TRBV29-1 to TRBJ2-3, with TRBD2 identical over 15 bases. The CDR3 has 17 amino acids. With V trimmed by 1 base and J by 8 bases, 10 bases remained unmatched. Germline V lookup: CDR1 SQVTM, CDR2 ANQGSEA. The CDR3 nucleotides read TGCAGCGTTGAAGGTGGCGGACTAGCGGGAGGGCCCGTTACGCAGTATTTT. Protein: CSVEGGGLAGGPVTQYF.

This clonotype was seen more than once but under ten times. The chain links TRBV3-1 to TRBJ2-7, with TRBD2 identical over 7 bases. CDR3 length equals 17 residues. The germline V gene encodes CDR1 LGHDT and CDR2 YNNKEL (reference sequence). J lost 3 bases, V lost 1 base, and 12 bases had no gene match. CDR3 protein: CASSQGGGRVRGYEQYF. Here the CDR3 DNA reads TGTGCCAGCAGCCAAGGGGGAGGGCGAGTTCGTGGCTACGAGCAGTACTTC.

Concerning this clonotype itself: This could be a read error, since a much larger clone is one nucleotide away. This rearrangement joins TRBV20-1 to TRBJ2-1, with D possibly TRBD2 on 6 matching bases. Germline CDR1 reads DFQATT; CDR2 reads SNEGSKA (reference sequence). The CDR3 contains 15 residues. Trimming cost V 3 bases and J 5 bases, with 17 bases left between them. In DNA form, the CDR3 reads TGCAGTGCTAGGAGGGCCTTAGCGGTGAACAATGAGCAGTTCTTC. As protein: CSARRALAVNNEQFF.

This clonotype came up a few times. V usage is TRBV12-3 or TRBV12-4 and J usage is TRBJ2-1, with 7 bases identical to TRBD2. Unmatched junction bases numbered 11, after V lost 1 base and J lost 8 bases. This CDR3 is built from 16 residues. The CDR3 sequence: CASSLGGAGALDEQFF. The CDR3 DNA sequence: TGTGCCAGCAGTTTAGGTGGGGCGGGAGCGCTCGATGAGCAGTTCTTC.

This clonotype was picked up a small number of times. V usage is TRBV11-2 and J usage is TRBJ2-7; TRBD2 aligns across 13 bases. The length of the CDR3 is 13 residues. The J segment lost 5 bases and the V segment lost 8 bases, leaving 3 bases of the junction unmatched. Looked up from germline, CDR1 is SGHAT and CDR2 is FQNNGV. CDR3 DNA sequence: TGTGCCAGCGGACTAGCGGGAGTGGACGAGCAGTACTTC. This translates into CASGLAGVDEQYF. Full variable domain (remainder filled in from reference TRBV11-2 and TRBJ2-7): EAGVAQSPRYKIIEKRQSVAFWCNPISGHATLYWYQQILGQGPKLLIQFQNNGVVDDSQLPKDRFSAERLKGVDSTLKIQPAKLEDSAVYLCASGLAGVDEQYFGPGTRLTVT.

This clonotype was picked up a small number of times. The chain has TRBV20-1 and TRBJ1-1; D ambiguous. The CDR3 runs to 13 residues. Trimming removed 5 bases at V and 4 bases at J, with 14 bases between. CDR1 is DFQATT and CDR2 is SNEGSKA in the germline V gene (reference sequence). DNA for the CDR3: TGCAGTGCTCCCATCCCTGATGGCACTGAAGCTTTCTTT. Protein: CSAPIPDGTEAFF.

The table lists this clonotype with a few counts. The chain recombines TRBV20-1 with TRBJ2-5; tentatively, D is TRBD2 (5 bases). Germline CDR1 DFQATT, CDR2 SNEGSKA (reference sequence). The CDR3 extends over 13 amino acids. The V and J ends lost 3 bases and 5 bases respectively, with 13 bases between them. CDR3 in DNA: TGCAGTGCTAGGGATCAAACGGGGGAGACCCAGTACTTC. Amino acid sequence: CSARDQTGETQYF.

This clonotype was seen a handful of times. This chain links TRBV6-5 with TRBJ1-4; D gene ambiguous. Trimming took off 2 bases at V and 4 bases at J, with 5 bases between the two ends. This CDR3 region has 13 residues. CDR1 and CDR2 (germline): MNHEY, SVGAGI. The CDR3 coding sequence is TGTGCCAGCAGTTACACCATTAATGAAAAACTGTTTTTT. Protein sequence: CASSYTINEKLFF.